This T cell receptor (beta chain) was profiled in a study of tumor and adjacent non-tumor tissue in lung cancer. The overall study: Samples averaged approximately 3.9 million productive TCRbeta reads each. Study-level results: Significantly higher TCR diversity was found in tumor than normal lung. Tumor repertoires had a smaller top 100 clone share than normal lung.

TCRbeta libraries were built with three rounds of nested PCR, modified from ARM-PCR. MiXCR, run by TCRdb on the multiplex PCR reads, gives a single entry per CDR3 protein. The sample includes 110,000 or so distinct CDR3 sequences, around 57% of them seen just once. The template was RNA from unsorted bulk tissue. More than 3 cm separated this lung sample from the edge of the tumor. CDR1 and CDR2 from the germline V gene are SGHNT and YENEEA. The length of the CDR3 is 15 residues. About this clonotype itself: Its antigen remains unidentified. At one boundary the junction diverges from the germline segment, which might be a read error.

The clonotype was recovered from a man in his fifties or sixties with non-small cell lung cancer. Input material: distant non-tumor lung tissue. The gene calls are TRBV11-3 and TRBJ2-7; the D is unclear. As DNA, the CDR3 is TGTGCCAGCAGCTTAGTAAGGGCTTCCCCGTACGAGCAATACTTC. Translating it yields CASSLVRASPYEQYF.